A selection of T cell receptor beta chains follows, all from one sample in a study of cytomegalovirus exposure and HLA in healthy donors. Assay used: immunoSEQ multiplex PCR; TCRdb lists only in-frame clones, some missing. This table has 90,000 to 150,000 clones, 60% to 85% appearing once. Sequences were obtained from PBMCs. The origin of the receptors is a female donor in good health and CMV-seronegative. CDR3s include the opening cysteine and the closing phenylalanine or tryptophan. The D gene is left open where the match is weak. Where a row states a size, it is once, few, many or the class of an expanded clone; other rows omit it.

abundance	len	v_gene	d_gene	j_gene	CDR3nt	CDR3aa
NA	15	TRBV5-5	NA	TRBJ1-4	TGTGCCAGCAGCGGGCAGGGGTGGACTAATGAAAAACTGTTTTTT	CASSGQGWTNEKLFF
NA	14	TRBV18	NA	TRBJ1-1	TGTGCCAGCTCTCAAAGAGGAATGAACACTGAAGCTTTCTTT	CASSQRGMNTEAFF
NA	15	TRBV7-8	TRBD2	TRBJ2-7	TGTGCCAGCAGCCCTCAGACTAGCGGGGGGTACGAGCAGTACTTC	CASSPQTSGGYEQYF
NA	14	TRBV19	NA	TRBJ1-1	TGTGCCAGTAATACAGGGCTCGTGGACACTGAAGCTTTCTTT	CASNTGLVDTEAFF
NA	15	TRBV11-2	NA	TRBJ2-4	TGTGCCAGTAGCTTAGGCGTTAGGGGTGAAAACATTCAGTACTTC	CASSLGVRGENIQYF
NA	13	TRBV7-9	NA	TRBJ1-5	TGTGCCAGCAGCTTAGGTAGCGGGCGGCCCCAGCATTTT	CASSLGSGRPQHF
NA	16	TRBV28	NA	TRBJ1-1	TGTGCCAGCAGTCAACAACCGGGACTCCTTGGAGGGGAAGCTTTCTTT	CASSQQPGLLGGEAFF
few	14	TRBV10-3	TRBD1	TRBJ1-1	TGTGCCATCAGGGAGAACAGGGGGGACACTGAAGCTTTCTTT	CAIRENRGDTEAFF
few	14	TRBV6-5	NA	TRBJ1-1	TGTGCCAGCAGAGAGACAGACGCCGGCACTGAAGCTTTCTTT	CASRETDAGTEAFF
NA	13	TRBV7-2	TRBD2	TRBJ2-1	TGTGCCAGGGCCCCCACGGGGGGGGATGAGCAGTTCTTC	CARAPTGGDEQFF
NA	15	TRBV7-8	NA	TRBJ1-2	TGTGCCAGCAGCTTAGAAGAACAGGGTGACTATGGCTACACCTTC	CASSLEEQGDYGYTF
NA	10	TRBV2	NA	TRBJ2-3	TGTGCCAGCACCAGAGATACGCAGTATTTT	CASTRDTQYF
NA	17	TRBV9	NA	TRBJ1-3	TGTGCCAGCAGCCCATCTGGGGGCATTATCTCTGGAAACACCATATATTTT	CASSPSGGIISGNTIYF
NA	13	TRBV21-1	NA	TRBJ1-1	TGTGCCAGCAGCAAAGTAGAGAACACTGAAGCTTTCTTT	CASSKVENTEAFF
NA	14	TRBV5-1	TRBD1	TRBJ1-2	TGCGCCAGCAGTCTCGGACAGGGGGCTTATGGCTACACCTTC	CASSLGQGAYGYTF
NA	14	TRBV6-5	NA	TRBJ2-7	TGTGCCAGCAGTTACCGTGGGCCAGGCTACGAGCAGTACTTC	CASSYRGPGYEQYF
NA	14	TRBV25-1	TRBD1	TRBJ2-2	TGTGCCAGCTTTGGACAGGGAGGCACCGGGGAGCTGTTTTTT	CASFGQGGTGELFF
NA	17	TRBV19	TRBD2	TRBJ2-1	TGTGCCAGTAGTCCAAGGGCGGCGGGGGGCGTATTCGATGAGCAGTTCTTC	CASSPRAAGGVFDEQFF
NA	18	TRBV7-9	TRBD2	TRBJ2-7	TGTGCCAGCAGCTTAGAACTAGCGGGGGGCCCTTCGTCCTACGAGCAGTACTTC	CASSLELAGGPSSYEQYF
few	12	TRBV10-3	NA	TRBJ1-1	TGTGCCACCAGGGAACTAAACACTGAAGCTTTCTTT	CATRELNTEAFF
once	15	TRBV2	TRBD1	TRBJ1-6	TGTGCCAGCAGGGGTCGGGACAGTAATAATTCACCCCTCCACTTT	CASRGRDSNNSPLHF
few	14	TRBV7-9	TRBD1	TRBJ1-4	TGTGCCAGCAGCCTGGGACAGGGTAATGAAAAACTGTTTTTT	CASSLGQGNEKLFF
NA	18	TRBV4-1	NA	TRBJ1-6	TGCGCCAGCAGCCAAGATCTATGGCAGGCCGAGGGTGATTCACCCCTCCACTTT	CASSQDLWQAEGDSPLHF
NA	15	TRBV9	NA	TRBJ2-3	TGTGCCAGCAGCGTCCTAGCGTTAAGTGGGGATACGCAGTATTTT	CASSVLALSGDTQYF
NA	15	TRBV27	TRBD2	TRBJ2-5	TGTGCCAGCAGTTTAGGGGGGGTCAGAGGAGAGACCCAGTACTTC	CASSLGGVRGETQYF
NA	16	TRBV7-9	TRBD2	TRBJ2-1	TGTTCCAGCAGTTCCAGCGGGAGCCGCACCTACAATGAGCAGTTCTTC	CSSSSSGSRTYNEQFF
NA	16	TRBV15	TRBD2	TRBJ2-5	TGTGCCACCAGCAGTCTTAGCGGGGGGGCGCGGGAGACCCAGTACTTC	CATSSLSGGARETQYF
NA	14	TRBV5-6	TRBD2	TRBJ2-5	TGTGCCAGCAGCTTAGCGGGGGGCTTAGAGACCCAGTACTTC	CASSLAGGLETQYF
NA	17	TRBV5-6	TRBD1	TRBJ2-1	TGTGCCAGCAGCTTGTCCTACGGTCGGGACAGGGACAATGAGCAGTTCTTC	CASSLSYGRDRDNEQFF
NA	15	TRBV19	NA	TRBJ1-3	TGTGCCAGTAGTATCTGGACAGACTCTGGAAACACCATATATTTT	CASSIWTDSGNTIYF